This paragraph covers one T cell receptor beta chain sequence. The data belong to a study of T cell responses to AZD1222 COVID-19 vaccine. Sequencing was performed with immunoSEQ multiplex PCR; in TCRdb, only in-frame clones are kept and a portion is missing. The sample lists 95,000 to 100,000 clones; more than 75% were seen once. This CDR3 is 13 amino acids long. The V end lost 6 bases, the J end lost 4 bases, and 12 bases lay between the germline ends. Germline lookup yields CDR1 MNHEY and CDR2 SVGAGI. The receptor's source is an adult in good health. V gene TRBV6-5 combines with J gene TRBJ1-1; no reliable D call. Source: peripheral blood, taken on day 0 of AZD1222 vaccination. The CDR3: CASSPWGTTEAFF. CDR3 nucleotide sequence: TGTGCCAGCAGCCCCTGGGGTACCACTGAAGCTTTCTTT.